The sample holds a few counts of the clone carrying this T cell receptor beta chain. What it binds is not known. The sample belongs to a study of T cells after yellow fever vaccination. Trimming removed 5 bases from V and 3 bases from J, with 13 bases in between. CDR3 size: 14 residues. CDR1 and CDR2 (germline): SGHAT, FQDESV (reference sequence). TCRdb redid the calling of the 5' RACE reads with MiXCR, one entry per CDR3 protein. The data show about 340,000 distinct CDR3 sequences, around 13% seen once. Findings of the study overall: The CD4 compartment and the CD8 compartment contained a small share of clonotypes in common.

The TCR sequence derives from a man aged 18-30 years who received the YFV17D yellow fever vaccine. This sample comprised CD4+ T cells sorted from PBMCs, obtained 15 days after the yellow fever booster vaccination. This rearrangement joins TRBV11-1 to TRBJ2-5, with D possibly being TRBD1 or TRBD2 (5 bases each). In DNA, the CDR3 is TGTGCCAGCAGCCCTTCCGGGACGAAAGAGACCCAGTACTTC. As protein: CASSPSGTKETQYF.